Here is one T cell receptor (beta chain) with its context. Its antigen remains unidentified. The sample is drawn from a study of T-cell memory formation after mild COVID-19. Study-wide context: Among the donors, TCR clusters were largely specific to each donor. General observations from the study: CD4+ clones that contracted lay mainly in CM and EM; CD8+ ones lay in EMRA.

Deletions cut 4 bases from V and 2 bases from J, with 9 bases between. The CDR3 is made up of 14 amino acids. Germline CDR1 MNHEY, CDR2 SVGEGT. TCR alpha and TCR beta cDNA libraries with sample barcodes and UMIs came from 5'RACE using constant-segment primers. TCRdb reanalysed the 5' RACE reads using MiXCR and keeps one entry per CDR3 protein. Of approximately 260,000 distinct CDR3 sequences listed, over 15% are singletons. The receptor was derived from a young man who had mild COVID-19 (a few samples of this study predate the infection). Cell type and time point are not known. Sequenced: PBMCs or a T cell subset sorted from them (not recorded which). This chain connects TRBV6-2 or TRBV6-3 to TRBJ1-5, with D possibly matching TRBD1 (5 bases). CDR3 sequence reads: CASSSIGGNQPQHF. DNA of the CDR3: TGTGCCAGCAGTTCCATAGGGGGCAATCAGCCCCAGCATTTT.